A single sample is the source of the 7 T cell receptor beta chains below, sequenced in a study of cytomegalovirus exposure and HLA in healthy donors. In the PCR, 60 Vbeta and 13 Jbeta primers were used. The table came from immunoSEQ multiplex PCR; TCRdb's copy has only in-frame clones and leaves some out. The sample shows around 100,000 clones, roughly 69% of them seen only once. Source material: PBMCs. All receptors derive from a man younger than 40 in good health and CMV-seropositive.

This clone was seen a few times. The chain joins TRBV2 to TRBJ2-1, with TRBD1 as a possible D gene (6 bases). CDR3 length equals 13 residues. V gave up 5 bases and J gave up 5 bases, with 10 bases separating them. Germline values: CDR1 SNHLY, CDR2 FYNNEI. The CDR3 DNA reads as TGTGCCAGCAGTAGGGACATACACAATGAGCAGTTCTTC. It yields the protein CASSRDIHNEQFF.

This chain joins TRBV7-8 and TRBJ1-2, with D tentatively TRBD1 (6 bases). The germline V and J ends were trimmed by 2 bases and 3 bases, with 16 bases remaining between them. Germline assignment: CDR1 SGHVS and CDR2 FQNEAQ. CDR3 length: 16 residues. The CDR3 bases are TGTGCCAGCAGCTTAAGCCCTTGGACAGCCCACTATGGCTACACCTTC. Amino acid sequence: CASSLSPWTAHYGYTF. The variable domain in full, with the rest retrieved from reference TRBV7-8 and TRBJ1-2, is GAGVSQSPRYKVAKRGQDVALRCDPISGHVSLFWYQQALGQGPEFLTYFQNEAQLDKSGLPSDRFFAERPEGSVSTLKIQRTQQEDSAVYLCASSLSPWTAHYGYTFGSGTRLTVV.

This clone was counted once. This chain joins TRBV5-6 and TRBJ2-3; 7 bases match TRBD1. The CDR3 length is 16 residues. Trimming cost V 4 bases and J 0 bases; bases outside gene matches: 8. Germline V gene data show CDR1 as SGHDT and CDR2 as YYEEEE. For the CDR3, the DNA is TGTGCCAGCAGCCCACTCCGGGACAGTAGCACAGATACGCAGTATTTT. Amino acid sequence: CASSPLRDSSTDTQYF. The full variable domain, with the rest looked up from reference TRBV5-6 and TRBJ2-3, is DAGVTQSPTHLIKTRGQQVTLRCSPKSGHDTVSWYQQALGQGPQFIFQYYEEEERQRGNFPDRFSGHQFPNYSSELNVNALLLGDSALYLCASSPLRDSSTDTQYFGPGTRLTVL.

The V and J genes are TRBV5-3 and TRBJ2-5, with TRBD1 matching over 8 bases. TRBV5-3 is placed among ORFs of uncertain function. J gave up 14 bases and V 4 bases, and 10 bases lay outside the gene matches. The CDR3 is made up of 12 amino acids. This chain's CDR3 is CARSTDRDVSYF. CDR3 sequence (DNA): TGTGCCAGAAGCACGGACAGGGACGTGAGTTACTTC.

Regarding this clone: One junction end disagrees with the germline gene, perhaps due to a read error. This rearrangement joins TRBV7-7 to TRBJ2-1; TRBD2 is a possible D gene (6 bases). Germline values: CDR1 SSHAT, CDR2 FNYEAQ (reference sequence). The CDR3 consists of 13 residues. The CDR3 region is CASSPLGGNEQFF. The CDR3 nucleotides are TGTGCTAGCAGCCCTCTTGGGGGGAATGAGCAGTTCTTC.

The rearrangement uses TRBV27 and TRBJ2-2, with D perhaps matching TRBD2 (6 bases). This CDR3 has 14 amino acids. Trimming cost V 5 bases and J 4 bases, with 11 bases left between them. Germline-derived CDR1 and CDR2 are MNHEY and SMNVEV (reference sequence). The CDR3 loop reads CASSRQGGTGELFF. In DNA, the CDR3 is TGTGCCAGCAGTCGGCAGGGAGGCACCGGGGAGCTGTTTTTT.

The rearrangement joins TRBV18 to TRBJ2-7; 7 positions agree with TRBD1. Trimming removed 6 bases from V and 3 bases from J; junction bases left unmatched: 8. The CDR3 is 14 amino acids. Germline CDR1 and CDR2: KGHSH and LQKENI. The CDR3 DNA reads TGTGCCAGCTCTCTCAACGCAGGGGGCTACGAGCAGTACTTC. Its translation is CASSLNAGGYEQYF.